This record concerns one T cell receptor (beta chain) sequence. Its specificity is unknown. TCRdb reprocessed the reads via MiXCR and lists one record per CDR3 protein. The data hold hundreds of thousands of distinct CDR3 sequences, with around 32% observed a single time. CDR1 is LNHDA, CDR2 SQIVND, per germline (reference sequence). V lost 4 bases and J lost 5; bases outside the gene matches: 7. CDR3 length: 14 residues. This specimen belongs to a study of T cell repertoires in cytomegalovirus infection. Overall study: HLA-B-restricted CMV epitopes that are well studied, plus recently identified HLA-C-restricted ones, were used by the study. Public signatures in TCR beta pointed to CMV infection and matching HLA type. Regarding the study as a whole: The ex vivo response was dominated by HLA-C-restricted CMV-specific TCR beta clonotypes.

The specimen comprised cultured CD8+ T cells from PBMCs, sampled from culture after CMV antigen stimulation. The clonotype comes from a human donor in good health (CMV status not recorded). Some clones in this sample may be carry-over from other donors' samples. The gene calls are TRBV19 and TRBJ2-7; 8 positions agree with TRBD1. The CDR3 loop reads CASSTRTGNHEQYF. The CDR3 DNA is TGTGCCAGTAGTACGAGGACAGGGAACCACGAGCAGTACTTC.